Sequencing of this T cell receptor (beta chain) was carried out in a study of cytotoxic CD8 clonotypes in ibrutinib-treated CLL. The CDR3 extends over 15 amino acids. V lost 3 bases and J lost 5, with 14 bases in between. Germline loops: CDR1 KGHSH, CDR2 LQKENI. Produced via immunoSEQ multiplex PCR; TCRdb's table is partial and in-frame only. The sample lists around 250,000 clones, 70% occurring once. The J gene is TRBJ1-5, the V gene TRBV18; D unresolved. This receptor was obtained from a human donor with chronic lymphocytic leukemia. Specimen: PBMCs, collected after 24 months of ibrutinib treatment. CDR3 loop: CASSPLAGPDQPQHF. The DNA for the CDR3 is TGTGCCAGCTCACCGCTGGCCGGCCCCGATCAGCCCCAGCATTTT.